Below are 22 T cell receptor beta chains sequenced from a single sample in a study of blood T cells in healthy people across ages. With a J-beta primer mix and a sample-barcoded 5' primer, a second PCR ran about 6 to 11 cycles. TCRdb passed the 5' RACE reads through MiXCR, listing each CDR3 protein once. The table lists 730,000 or so distinct CDR3 sequences, about 40% of them singletons. The sample comprised blood. All receptors come from a woman aged 60 to 75 in good health.

V gene TRBV7-2 combines with J gene TRBJ2-5; D not certain. Trimming left V 7 bases short and J 0 bases short, with 12 bases between. Per the germline V gene, CDR1 is SGHTA and CDR2 is FQGNSA. This CDR3 region has 14 residues. This chain's CDR3 is CASMAEAYQETQYF. The CDR3 bases are TGTGCCAGCATGGCGGAAGCCTACCAAGAGACCCAGTACTTC.

Concerning this clonotype: The junction differs from germline at one of its ends, possibly a read error. The chain combines TRBV5-6 with TRBJ2-3; D might be TRBD1 (6 bases). The CDR3 runs to 16 residues. The germline V gene encodes CDR1 SGHDT and CDR2 YYEEEE. DNA of the CDR3: TGTGCCAGCAGCTTACGACAGGTCTCTAGCACAGATATGCAGTATTTT. It encodes CASSLRQVSSTDMQYF. Filled out from reference TRBV5-6 and TRBJ2-3, the complete variable domain reads DAGVTQSPTHLIKTRGQQVTLRCSPKSGHDTVSWYQQALGQGPQFIFQYYEEEERQRGNFPDRFSGHQFPNYSSELNVNALLLGDSALYLCASSLRQVSSTDMQYFGPGTRLTVL.

The sample holds a few counts of this clonotype. The J gene is TRBJ2-3, the V gene TRBV20-1, with TRBD2 matching 14 bases. Trimming at V came to 1 base and at J to 4 bases, leaving 10 bases not matched to a gene. Germline-derived CDR1 and CDR2 are DFQATT and SNEGSKA (reference sequence). This CDR3 is built from 18 residues. The chain's CDR3 is CSARGTTGTSGRSDTQYF. In DNA, the CDR3 is TGCAGTGCTAGAGGGACGACCGGGACTAGCGGGAGATCAGATACGCAGTATTTT.

J is TRBJ2-3 and V is TRBV15; 11 positions match TRBD2. CDR3 length: 16 residues. Looked up from germline, CDR1 is LNHNV and CDR2 is YYDKDF (reference sequence). J gave up 4 bases and V 2 bases, and 5 bases lay outside the gene matches. CDR3 DNA: TGTGCCACCAGCAGATCGACTAGCGGGATCTCAGATACGCAGTATTTT. It translates to CATSRSTSGISDTQYF.

The J gene is TRBJ1-4, the V gene TRBV11-2, with D tentatively TRBD1 (5 bases). The germline gives CDR1 SGHAT, CDR2 FQNNGV. The V and J ends lost 1 base and 6 bases respectively, with 21 bases between them. The CDR3 is made up of 18 amino acids. CDR3 coding DNA: TGTGCCAGCAGCTTAGTTATCTACGGCAGGGAAAAGGATGAAAAACTGTTTTTT. Translating gives CASSLVIYGREKDEKLFF.

The CDR3: CASAREGWEQFF. The DNA for the CDR3 is TGTGCCAGTGCTCGGGAAGGGTGGGAGCAGTTCTTC. This chain links TRBV12-3 or TRBV12-4 with TRBJ2-1; a weak D match, TRBD2 (5 bases). Trimming took off 9 bases at V and 10 bases at J, with 16 bases between the two ends. The CDR3 runs to 12 residues.

The chain recombines TRBV7-2 with TRBJ2-5, with D possibly being TRBD1 (6 bases). CDR3 length: 14 residues. Deletions cut 4 bases from V and 5 bases from J, with 14 bases between. Germline-derived CDR1 and CDR2 are SGHTA and FQGNSA. The DNA of the CDR3 is TGTGCCAGCAGCTCTAGTCACAGGGTCGAGACCCAGTACTTC. Translated, it gives CASSSSHRVETQYF.

The chain has TRBV12-3 or TRBV12-4 and TRBJ2-5, with a weak D call TRBD1 (7 bases). This CDR3 is built from 14 residues. V was shortened by 6 bases and J by 9 bases, with 20 bases between the two germline ends. The CDR3, as DNA: TGTGCCAGCAGAGTAGGGGGCTCCAGGGGGGCCCAGTACTTC. Residues: CASRVGGSRGAQYF.

V is TRBV5-1 and J is TRBJ2-5, with 7 bases matching TRBD1. Unmatched junction bases numbered 8, after V lost 5 bases and J lost 4 bases. In germline, CDR1 is SGHRS, CDR2 YFSETQ. This CDR3 spans 14 amino acids. DNA of the CDR3: TGCGCCAGCAGTCCGACAGGGTGGGGAGAGACCCAGTACTTC. Its protein product is CASSPTGWGETQYF. Together with reference TRBV5-1 and TRBJ2-5, the CDR3 gives the full variable domain: KAGVTQTPRYLIKTRGQQVTLSCSPISGHRSVSWYQQTPGQGLQFLFEYFSETQRNKGNFPGRFSGRQFSNSRSEMNVSTLELGDSALYLCASSPTGWGETQYFGPGTRLLVL.

The chain combines TRBV28 with TRBJ2-3; TRBD2 agrees at 9 bases. Per the germline V gene, CDR1 is MDHEN and CDR2 is SYDVKM. The CDR3 covers 15 residues. V lost 6 bases, J lost 2 bases, and 6 bases stayed unmatched. CDR3 amino acids: CASSTGTSFTDTQYF. In DNA form, the CDR3 reads TGTGCCAGCAGCACCGGGACTAGCTTCACAGATACGCAGTATTTT.

The rearrangement uses TRBV11-1 and TRBJ1-2; D perhaps matches TRBD1 (5 bases). Trimming left V 5 bases short and J 7 bases short, with 17 bases between. The germline V gene encodes CDR1 SGHAT and CDR2 FQDESV (reference sequence). This CDR3 is built from 14 residues. This CDR3 reads CASSTSWPTGGYTF. In DNA, the CDR3 is TGTGCCAGCAGCACTTCTTGGCCAACAGGTGGCTACACCTTC.

The V call is TRBV10-3, the J call TRBJ2-6; D remains ambiguous. V lost 3 bases and J lost 0, with 9 bases in between. Looked up from germline, CDR1 is ENHRY and CDR2 is SYGVKD. This CDR3 is 16 amino acids long. CDR3 nucleotide sequence: TGTGCCATCAGTGATAAGGGAACCTCTGGGGCCAACGTCCTGACTTTC. Translated: CAISDKGTSGANVLTF.

This clonotype has only a few counts. This chain connects TRBV4-2 to TRBJ2-5; no clear D gene. The V end was cut by 0 bases, the J end by 4 bases, with 12 bases between. There are 15 residues in the CDR3. Germline loops: CDR1 LGHNA, CDR2 YNFKEQ. The CDR3 region is CASSQESRGSETQYF. The CDR3 nucleotides are TGTGCCAGCAGCCAAGAGAGTAGAGGATCAGAGACCCAGTACTTC.

Many counts were recorded for this clonotype. This chain joins TRBV12-3 or TRBV12-4 and TRBJ2-5, with no clear D. Trimming left V 6 bases short and J 5 bases short, with 10 bases between. The CDR3 spans 12 residues. CDR3 nucleotide sequence: TGTGCCAGCAGCCGAATCCAGGAGACCCAGTACTTC. It encodes CASSRIQETQYF.

J is TRBJ2-7 and V is TRBV7-8, with 9 bases lining up with TRBD2. With 0 bases clipped from V and 3 bases from J, the junction kept 9 bases outside the gene matches. The CDR3 loop spans 17 amino acids. Germline loops: CDR1 SGHVS, CDR2 FQNEAQ. This CDR3 is CASSLASYSGGNYEQYF. DNA of the CDR3: TGTGCCAGCAGCTTAGCGTCCTATAGCGGGGGAAACTACGAGCAGTACTTC.

This chain links TRBV6-2 or TRBV6-3 with TRBJ2-7, with 7 bases fitting TRBD1. Trimming at V came to 5 bases and at J to 7 bases, leaving 8 bases not matched to a gene. This CDR3 comprises 13 residues. Germline V CDR1 and CDR2: MNHEY, SVGEGT. CDR3 bases: TGTGCCAGCAGTGACGGGCCAGGGGGTGAGCAGTACTTC. Protein: CASSDGPGGEQYF.

This clonotype has more than one count but fewer than ten. The chain recombines TRBV11-3 with TRBJ2-1; TRBD2 matches at 10 bases. The germline gives CDR1 SGHNT, CDR2 YENEEA. The CDR3 runs to 18 residues. V shed 5 bases, J shed 2 bases, and the junction held 12 bases outside the gene matches. The CDR3 DNA reads as TGTGCCAGCAGCCCCGAGGGGGGTGGACTAGCGGCCTACAATGAGCAGTTCTTC. Its protein is CASSPEGGGLAAYNEQFF.

J is TRBJ2-1 and V is TRBV2, with TRBD2 identical over 7 bases. Germline lookup yields CDR1 SNHLY and CDR2 FYNNEI. Trimming removed 4 bases from V and 0 bases from J; junction bases left unmatched: 6. The CDR3 runs 16 residues. CDR3 sequence reads: CASSARGGSSYNEQFF. The CDR3 DNA sequence: TGTGCCAGCAGTGCGAGGGGCGGGAGCTCCTACAATGAGCAGTTCTTC.

This rearrangement joins TRBV20-1 to TRBJ1-1; 9 bases line up with TRBD1. This CDR3 has 14 residues. The V gene's germline CDR1 is DFQATT and CDR2 SNEGSKA (reference sequence). V lost 5 bases to trimming and J lost 3 bases; unmatched junction nucleotides: 7. CDR3 protein: CSAGGQGIDTEAFF. In nucleotides, the CDR3 is TGCAGTGCTGGCGGACAGGGGATAGACACTGAAGCTTTCTTT.

The chain links TRBV28 to TRBJ1-5; tentatively, D is TRBD1 (6 bases). CDR1 is MDHEN, CDR2 SYDVKM, per germline. Between the trimmed V and J ends, which lost 3 bases and 0 bases, there was a span of 18 bases. The CDR3 has 18 amino acids. CDR3 residues: CASSLWAVGADSNQPQHF. The CDR3 bases are TGTGCCAGCAGTTTGTGGGCGGTGGGGGCAGATAGCAATCAGCCCCAGCATTTT.

This clonotype came up many times. The chain links TRBV7-9 to TRBJ2-7; the D gene is possibly TRBD1 (6 bases). CDR1 and CDR2 from the germline V gene are SEHNR and FQNEAQ (reference sequence). The CDR3 sequence is 14 residues long. Trimming removed 6 bases from V and 1 base from J, with 13 bases in between. The CDR3 here is CASRLGHGSYEQYF. The CDR3, as DNA: TGTGCCAGCAGACTGGGACACGGGTCCTACGAGCAGTACTTC. Supplemented by reference TRBV7-9 and TRBJ2-7, the full variable domain reads DTGVSQNPRHKITKRGQNVTFRCDPISEHNRLYWYRQTLGQGPEFLTYFQNEAQLEKSRLLSDRFSAERPKGSFSTLEIQRTEQGDSAMYLCASRLGHGSYEQYFGPGTRLTVT.

This clonotype was observed at least ten times. The chain is built from TRBV29-1 and TRBJ2-4; either TRBD1 or TRBD2 may fit D (6 bases each). The V end lost 3 bases, the J end lost 0 bases, and 15 bases lay between the germline ends. Germline loops: CDR1 SQVTM, CDR2 ANQGSEA. The CDR3 extends over 16 amino acids. CDR3 loop: CSVEGAGSLAKNIQYF. CDR3 in DNA: TGCAGCGTTGAGGGGGCGGGGTCTTTAGCCAAAAACATTCAGTACTTC.